This passage covers 30 T cell receptor beta chains from one sample sequenced in a study of T cell repertoires in cytomegalovirus infection. Which antigens these TCRs recognize remains unknown. Each CDR3 protein gets one entry after TCRdb re-called the reads with MiXCR. The sample lists some 500,000 distinct CDR3 sequences, approximately 40% occurring once. Source: cultured PBMCs, taken from culture after CMV antigen stimulation. The receptors were sampled from a human donor in good health (CMV status not recorded). Some clones in this sample may be carry-over from other donors' samples.

This clonotype showed up just a few times. V gene TRBV29-1 combines with J gene TRBJ2-5; 8 bases align to TRBD2. J was trimmed by 4 bases and V by 3 bases; bases with no gene match: 16. The CDR3 runs to 17 residues. Germline V gene data show CDR1 as SQVTM and CDR2 as ANQGSEA. Here the CDR3 reads CSVEGAGSGSTLETQYF. The CDR3 bases are TGCAGCGTTGAGGGGGCGGGGAGCGGGAGTACATTAGAGACCCAGTACTTC.

CDR3 residues: CASSFQPGTSGRRVRDTQYF. The CDR3 bases are TGTGCCAGCAGCTTTCAACCCGGGACTAGCGGGAGGCGGGTTCGGGATACGCAGTATTTT. The chain links TRBV7-9 to TRBJ2-3, with 15 positions matching TRBD2. Trimming took 3 bases from V and 6 from J; bases not matched to a gene: 16. The CDR3 sequence is 20 residues long. Germline lookup yields CDR1 SEHNR and CDR2 FQNEAQ (reference sequence).

The rearrangement uses TRBV14 and TRBJ1-2; D may be TRBD1 (5 bases). Trimming cost V 1 base and J 4 bases, with 16 bases left between them. The CDR3 has 16 residues. Germline-derived CDR1 and CDR2 are SGHDN and FVKESK. CDR3 nucleotides: TGTGCCAGCAGCCAAGTCGGCGGGGGTGAGATCTATGGCTACACCTTC. Its protein product is CASSQVGGGEIYGYTF.

The CDR3 is CASRLPDIYSGNTIYF. The CDR3 DNA sequence: TGTGCCAGCAGATTACCGGACATCTACTCTGGAAACACCATATATTTT. The V call is TRBV6-2 or TRBV6-3, the J call TRBJ1-3; a possible D gene is TRBD1 (5 bases). The V gene lost 6 bases and the J gene lost 0 bases, with 15 bases spanning the gap. Germline CDR1 and CDR2: MNHEY and SVGEGT. The CDR3 is made up of 16 amino acids.

This clonotype was seen only a few times. J is TRBJ2-4 and V is TRBV19; TRBD1 matches at 8 bases. V lost 4 bases to trimming and J lost 0 bases; unmatched junction nucleotides: 17. CDR1 is LNHDA and CDR2 is SQIVND in the germline V gene (reference sequence). CDR3 size: 20 residues. CDR3 nucleotides: TGTGCCAGTAGTAGTTTCGTCGGGACAGGAAGACTCCTAGCCAAAAACATTCAGTACTTC. Residues: CASSSFVGTGRLLAKNIQYF.

J is TRBJ1-2 and V is TRBV19; D unclear. V gave up 4 bases and J gave up 6 bases, with 15 bases separating them. The CDR3 is made up of 14 amino acids. CDR1 and CDR2 (germline): LNHDA, SQIVND (reference sequence). Here the CDR3 reads CASSSRGTADGYTF. For the CDR3, the DNA is TGTGCCAGTAGTAGCAGAGGAACAGCGGATGGCTACACCTTC.

This clonotype was seen only once. V gene TRBV18 combines with J gene TRBJ2-3; D is unclear. The CDR3 extends over 14 amino acids. V lost 2 bases to trimming and J lost 2 bases, with 8 bases between them. Germline-derived CDR1 and CDR2 are KGHSH and LQKENI. The CDR3 here is CASSPMSDTDTQYF. As DNA, the CDR3 is TGTGCCAGCTCACCAATGTCGGACACAGATACGCAGTATTTT.

V and J are TRBV11-2 and TRBJ2-5, with a weak D call TRBD1 (5 bases). Germline CDR1 SGHAT, CDR2 FQNNGV. The CDR3 contains 15 residues. V dropped 3 bases and J dropped 5 bases, with 16 bases sitting between them. CDR3 nucleotide sequence: TGTGCCAGCAGCTTCCCCGCAGGGCTCTGGGAGACCCAGTACTTC. Translation gives CASSFPAGLWETQYF.

The chain uses TRBV7-4 and TRBJ1-6; unclear D gene. V lost 1 base and J lost 8, with 9 bases in between. The CDR3 is 14 amino acids. In germline, CDR1 is SGHVT, CDR2 SQSDAQ. CDR3 nucleotides: TGTGCCAGCAGCTTAGAACCTTCGTATTCACCCCTCCACTTT. Its translation is CASSLEPSYSPLHF.

This clonotype showed up just once. The chain links TRBV20-1 to TRBJ2-1; the D gene is possibly TRBD2 (6 bases). V was clipped by 3 bases and J by 3 bases, with 9 bases between them. Germline V gives CDR1 DFQATT, CDR2 SNEGSKA (reference sequence). This CDR3 contains 13 residues. The CDR3 here is CSASGSYYNEQFF. DNA for the CDR3: TGCAGTGCTAGCGGGAGTTACTACAATGAGCAGTTCTTC.

In this sample, this clonotype turned up once. This chain links TRBV6-6 with TRBJ2-4, with TRBD1 as a possible D gene (5 bases). CDR1 and CDR2 from the germline V gene are MNHNY and SVGAGI (reference sequence). The length of the CDR3 is 13 residues. V was pared by 7 bases and J by 6 bases, with 13 bases between. CDR3 sequence (DNA): TGTGCCAGCAATCAGGGTGTAGGAAACATTCAGTACTTC. Translation gives CASNQGVGNIQYF.

The rearrangement joins TRBV5-5 to TRBJ1-2; a weak D match, TRBD1 (6 bases). With 4 bases removed from V and 6 bases from J, the gap between germline ends came to 10 bases. CDR1 and CDR2 (germline): SGHKS, YYEKEE (reference sequence). There are 12 residues in the CDR3. The CDR3 loop reads CASSLQGDGYTF. CDR3 coding DNA: TGTGCCAGCAGCCTACAGGGAGATGGCTACACCTTC.

This clonotype was detected a few times. CDR3 in amino acids: CSARDTGELFF. DNA of the CDR3: TGCAGTGCTAGGGACACCGGGGAGCTGTTTTTT. J is TRBJ2-2 and V is TRBV20-1; D gene uncertain. V shed 3 bases and J shed 3 bases, with 2 bases lying between them. Germline V CDR1 and CDR2: DFQATT, SNEGSKA (reference sequence). This CDR3 region has 11 residues.

This clonotype occurred once. This chain connects TRBV12-3 or TRBV12-4 to TRBJ1-2, with TRBD1 matching 10 bases. This CDR3 region has 13 residues. V lost 5 bases and J lost 8; bases outside the gene matches: 5. The CDR3 loop reads CASSGQGVGGYTF. The CDR3 DNA reads TGTGCCAGCAGTGGACAGGGGGTGGGAGGCTACACCTTC.

This CDR3 reads CASSQVGDNNSPLHF. The CDR3 DNA reads as TGTGCCAGCAGCCAAGTAGGGGACAATAATTCACCCCTCCACTTT. The chain is built from TRBV4-2 and TRBJ1-6, with a weak D call TRBD1 (6 bases). This CDR3 has 15 amino acids. Trimming pared 1 base from V and 5 bases from J, leaving 9 bases between. Per germline, CDR1 LGHNA and CDR2 YNFKEQ.

V gene TRBV7-2 combines with J gene TRBJ2-7, with 10 positions matching TRBD2. CDR3 length: 15 amino acids. In germline, CDR1 is SGHTA, CDR2 FQGNSA. The trim removed 4 bases at V and 0 bases at J, leaving 3 bases unmatched. The CDR3 coding sequence is TGTGCCAGCAGCTCCCCTAGCGGGAGCTCCTACGAGCAGTACTTC. Protein sequence: CASSSPSGSSYEQYF. Supplemented by reference TRBV7-2 and TRBJ2-7, the full variable domain reads GAGVSQSPSNKVTEKGKDVELRCDPISGHTALYWYRQSLGQGLEFLIYFQGNSAPDKSGLPSDRFSAERTGGSVSTLTIQRTQQEDSAVYLCASSSPSGSSYEQYFGPGTRLTVT.

The chain combines TRBV6-2 or TRBV6-3 with TRBJ2-6; D uncertain. V gave up 3 bases and J gave up 2 bases, with 5 bases separating them. The CDR3 has 14 amino acids. In germline, CDR1 is MNHEY, CDR2 SVGEGT. This CDR3 is CASSYAPGANVLTF. The CDR3 DNA is TGTGCCAGCAGTTATGCCCCTGGGGCCAACGTCCTGACTTTC.

The chain has TRBV27 and TRBJ2-3, with D perhaps matching TRBD2 (6 bases). The CDR3 is made up of 16 amino acids. Germline assignment: CDR1 MNHEY and CDR2 SMNVEV (reference sequence). With 5 bases removed from V and 2 bases from J, the gap between germline ends came to 17 bases. This CDR3 reads CASSPGGFWDTDTQYF. Here the CDR3 DNA reads TGTGCCAGCAGTCCAGGAGGGTTTTGGGACACAGATACGCAGTATTTT.

The chain carries TRBV6-5 and TRBJ1-2; possible D gene TRBD1, 6 bases. V was cut by 5 bases and J by 7 bases, with 20 bases left in between. Germline V gives CDR1 MNHEY, CDR2 SVGAGI. The CDR3 is 15 residues long. The CDR3 sequence: CASSKGQRRAGGYTF. As DNA, the CDR3 is TGTGCCAGCAGTAAAGGACAGAGGCGTGCTGGTGGCTACACCTTC.

The chain has TRBV6-5 and TRBJ2-2; D ambiguous. The CDR3 is 13 amino acids. V lost 8 bases, J lost 3 bases, and 10 bases lay in between. Germline V gene sequence: CDR1 MNHEY, CDR2 SVGAGI. Written as DNA, the CDR3 is TGTGCCAGCGGTGACTGGGACACCGGGGAGCTGTTTTTT. The encoded protein is CASGDWDTGELFF.

The chain recombines TRBV20-1 with TRBJ1-5, with TRBD1 matching over 8 bases. Germline V gene sequence: CDR1 DFQATT, CDR2 SNEGSKA (reference sequence). V gave up 3 bases and J gave up 3 bases; unmatched junction bases: 7. This CDR3 has 15 residues. The CDR3 region has the DNA TGCAGTGCTAGTACCGGGACAGGCCACAATCAGCCCCAGCATTTT. Its translation: CSASTGTGHNQPQHF.

The rearrangement links TRBV7-2 to TRBJ1-1; 9 nucleotides match TRBD1. The CDR3 is 15 residues long. The V gene's germline CDR1 is SGHTA and CDR2 FQGNSA. The trim removed 7 bases at V and 3 bases at J, leaving 9 bases unmatched. The CDR3 DNA is TGTGCCAGCACCCTGGACAGGGGATGGGACACTGAAGCTTTCTTT. Its translation: CASTLDRGWDTEAFF.

As regards this clonotype: Compared with germline, one end of the junction differs, possibly owing to a read error. The chain employs TRBV4-1 and TRBJ2-7, with 9 positions matching TRBD2. This CDR3 spans 15 amino acids. Germline values: CDR1 MGHRA, CDR2 YSYEKL. The CDR3 region is CASSQLTSGSYEQYF. In DNA, the CDR3 is TGTGCCAGCAGCCAACTGACTAGCGGTTCCTACGAGCAGTACTTC.

The chain uses TRBV24-1 and TRBJ2-1; no firm D call. Trimming took off 2 bases at V and 7 bases at J, with 11 bases between the two ends. This CDR3 is built from 14 residues. Looked up from germline, CDR1 is KGHDR and CDR2 is SFDVKD. CDR3 nucleotides: TGTGCCACCAGTGATTCCATACATGTTAATGAGCAGTTCTTC. Translating it yields CATSDSIHVNEQFF.

This clonotype has only a few counts. CDR3 sequence reads: CASSPGQLWSETQYF. The CDR3 DNA follows: TGTGCCAGCAGCCCCGGACAGTTATGGTCGGAGACCCAGTACTTC. V gene TRBV7-9 combines with J gene TRBJ2-5; maybe TRBD1 (6 bases). V lost 5 bases to trimming and J lost 5 bases, with 18 bases between them. Germline CDR1 reads SEHNR; CDR2 reads FQNEAQ (reference sequence). This CDR3 has 15 residues.

This clonotype was seen more than once but under ten times. The chain joins TRBV7-2 to TRBJ2-5; possible D gene TRBD1, 5 bases. The CDR3 covers 16 residues. The germline gives CDR1 SGHTA, CDR2 FQGNSA. V was shortened by 5 bases and J by 1 base, with 17 bases between the two germline ends. CDR3 nucleotide sequence: TGTGCCAGCAGCCCTCGGACAAAGGACGGCCAAGAGACCCAGTACTTC. Its protein product is CASSPRTKDGQETQYF. The full variable domain, its missing parts supplied by reference TRBV7-2 and TRBJ2-5, is GAGVSQSPSNKVTEKGKDVELRCDPISGHTALYWYRQSLGQGLEFLIYFQGNSAPDKSGLPSDRFSAERTGGSVSTLTIQRTQQEDSAVYLCASSPRTKDGQETQYFGPGTRLLVL.

V and J are TRBV7-6 and TRBJ1-1; perhaps TRBD1 as D (6 bases). The germline gives CDR1 SGHVS, CDR2 FNYEAQ. V was shortened by 1 base and J by 7 bases, with 10 bases between the two germline ends. This CDR3 contains 13 residues. This CDR3 reads CASSLGGGFEAFF. The CDR3 nucleotides are TGTGCCAGCAGCTTAGGTGGGGGCTTTGAAGCTTTCTTT.

The chain couples TRBV4-1 to TRBJ1-4; D remains unclear. V lost 1 base and J lost 8, with 8 bases in between. This CDR3 spans 13 amino acids. CDR1 and CDR2 from the germline V gene are MGHRA and YSYEKL. The CDR3 DNA sequence: TGCGCCAGCAGCCAAGGTCCATGGGAAAAACTGTTTTTT. This codes for CASSQGPWEKLFF.

The table lists this clonotype with a few counts. The V and J genes are TRBV12-3 or TRBV12-4 and TRBJ2-1, with D perhaps assigned TRBD1 or TRBD2 (5 bases each). The ends were cut back, 5 bases at V and 0 bases at J, with 14 bases in the middle. The CDR3 spans 16 residues. The CDR3: CASSLGTASSYNEQFF. DNA for the CDR3: TGTGCCAGCAGTCTAGGGACGGCTAGCTCCTACAATGAGCAGTTCTTC.

This clonotype has a handful of counts. The chain recombines TRBV19 with TRBJ1-5; 10 bases are shared with TRBD1. Per the germline V gene, CDR1 is LNHDA and CDR2 is SQIVND (reference sequence). This CDR3 comprises 17 residues. J was trimmed by 2 bases and V by 9 bases; bases with no gene match: 13. Here the CDR3 DNA reads TGTGCCAGCCAATCGGGACAGGGGTTGGGGGGCAATCAGCCCCAGCATTTT. Its translation is CASQSGQGLGGNQPQHF. Complete variable domain (other parts from reference TRBV19 and TRBJ1-5): DGGITQSPKYLFRKEGQNVTLSCEQNLNHDAMYWYRQDPGQGLRLIYYSQIVNDFQKGDIAEGYSVSREKKESFPLTVTSAQKNPTAFYLCASQSGQGLGGNQPQHFGDGTRLSIL.